One sample yielded the 10 T cell receptor beta chains listed below, sequenced in a study of CXCR3-negative and CXCR3-positive naive CD8 T cells. Study results and caveats: Naive cells with CXCR3 showed TRB CDR3s that were more hydrophobic than those in CXCR3-negative naive cells.

Each TRB cDNA library was prepared by 5' RACE (with UMI labels). TCRdb reworked the 5' RACE reads into one entry per CDR3 protein, no DNA. The table for this sample gives 95,000 to 100,000 distinct CDR3 sequences. No antigen has been assigned to these receptors. The source material was naive CXCR3+ CD8+ T cells from blood. The subset: CD45RO-CCR7+CD27+CD95- naive CD8+ T cells expressing CXCR3 (TNR3+). The receptors come from a human donor in good health. Some clones in this sample may be carry-over from other donors' samples.

The V and J genes are TRBV6-6 and TRBJ2-7. Germline V lookup: CDR1 MNHNY, CDR2 SVGAGI (reference sequence). This CDR3 comprises 14 residues. CDR3: CASSFRTGTYEQYF.

The chain is built from TRBV20-1 and TRBJ2-7; TCRdb's D call of TRBD2 is untestable without DNA. This CDR3 comprises 15 residues. Germline values: CDR1 DFQATT, CDR2 SNEGSKA (reference sequence). CDR3 loop: CSALYVEPLLYEQYF.

The gene calls are TRBV7-2 and TRBJ2-5; checking the TCRdb D call of TRBD1 is not possible without DNA. Germline V gene data show CDR1 as SGHTA and CDR2 as FQGNSA. The CDR3 runs to 16 residues. The CDR3 spells CASSLWTEDLQETQYF.

J is TRBJ2-1 and V is TRBV20-1; TCRdb picks TRBD2, but there is no DNA to check that call. CDR1 DFQATT and CDR2 SNEGSKA come from the germline V gene (reference sequence). The CDR3 loop spans 14 amino acids. The chain's CDR3 is CSAWTSRGSYEQFF.

The CDR3 loop reads CSALTSGGYEQYF. V and J are TRBV20-1 and TRBJ2-7; checking the TCRdb D call of TRBD2 is not possible without DNA. CDR3 size: 13 residues. CDR1 DFQATT and CDR2 SNEGSKA come from the germline V gene (reference sequence).

The J gene is TRBJ1-1, the V gene TRBV6-1; TCRdb's D call, TRBD1, is unchecked because there is no DNA. The CDR3 has 18 residues. Per germline, CDR1 MNHNS and CDR2 SASEGT. The CDR3 region is CASRKQGAVFTANTEAFF.

J is TRBJ2-7 and V is TRBV11-2; the D call from TCRdb, TRBD2, cannot be confirmed without DNA. The CDR3 has 13 amino acids. Per germline, CDR1 SGHAT and CDR2 FQNNGV. The CDR3 spells CAGSSGGPYEQYF.

The V call is TRBV28, the J call TRBJ2-7; lacking DNA, the TRBD1 call made by TCRdb goes unchecked. In germline, CDR1 is MDHEN, CDR2 SYDVKM. The CDR3 sequence is 15 residues long. The CDR3 loop is CASSFRGQTAYEQYF.

CDR3 protein: CASTPGTGDTGELFF. This rearrangement joins TRBV6-2 or TRBV6-3 to TRBJ2-2; the D gene TCRdb calls, TRBD1, cannot be checked with no DNA. The germline gives CDR1 MNHEY, CDR2 SVGEGT. The CDR3 contains 15 residues.

CDR3 sequence: CASSRRVGAYDYGYTF. V and J are TRBV6-5 and TRBJ1-2; as DNA is missing, the TRBD1 call by TCRdb cannot be tested. CDR1 and CDR2 from the germline V gene are MNHEY and SVGAGI. The CDR3 sequence is 16 residues long.